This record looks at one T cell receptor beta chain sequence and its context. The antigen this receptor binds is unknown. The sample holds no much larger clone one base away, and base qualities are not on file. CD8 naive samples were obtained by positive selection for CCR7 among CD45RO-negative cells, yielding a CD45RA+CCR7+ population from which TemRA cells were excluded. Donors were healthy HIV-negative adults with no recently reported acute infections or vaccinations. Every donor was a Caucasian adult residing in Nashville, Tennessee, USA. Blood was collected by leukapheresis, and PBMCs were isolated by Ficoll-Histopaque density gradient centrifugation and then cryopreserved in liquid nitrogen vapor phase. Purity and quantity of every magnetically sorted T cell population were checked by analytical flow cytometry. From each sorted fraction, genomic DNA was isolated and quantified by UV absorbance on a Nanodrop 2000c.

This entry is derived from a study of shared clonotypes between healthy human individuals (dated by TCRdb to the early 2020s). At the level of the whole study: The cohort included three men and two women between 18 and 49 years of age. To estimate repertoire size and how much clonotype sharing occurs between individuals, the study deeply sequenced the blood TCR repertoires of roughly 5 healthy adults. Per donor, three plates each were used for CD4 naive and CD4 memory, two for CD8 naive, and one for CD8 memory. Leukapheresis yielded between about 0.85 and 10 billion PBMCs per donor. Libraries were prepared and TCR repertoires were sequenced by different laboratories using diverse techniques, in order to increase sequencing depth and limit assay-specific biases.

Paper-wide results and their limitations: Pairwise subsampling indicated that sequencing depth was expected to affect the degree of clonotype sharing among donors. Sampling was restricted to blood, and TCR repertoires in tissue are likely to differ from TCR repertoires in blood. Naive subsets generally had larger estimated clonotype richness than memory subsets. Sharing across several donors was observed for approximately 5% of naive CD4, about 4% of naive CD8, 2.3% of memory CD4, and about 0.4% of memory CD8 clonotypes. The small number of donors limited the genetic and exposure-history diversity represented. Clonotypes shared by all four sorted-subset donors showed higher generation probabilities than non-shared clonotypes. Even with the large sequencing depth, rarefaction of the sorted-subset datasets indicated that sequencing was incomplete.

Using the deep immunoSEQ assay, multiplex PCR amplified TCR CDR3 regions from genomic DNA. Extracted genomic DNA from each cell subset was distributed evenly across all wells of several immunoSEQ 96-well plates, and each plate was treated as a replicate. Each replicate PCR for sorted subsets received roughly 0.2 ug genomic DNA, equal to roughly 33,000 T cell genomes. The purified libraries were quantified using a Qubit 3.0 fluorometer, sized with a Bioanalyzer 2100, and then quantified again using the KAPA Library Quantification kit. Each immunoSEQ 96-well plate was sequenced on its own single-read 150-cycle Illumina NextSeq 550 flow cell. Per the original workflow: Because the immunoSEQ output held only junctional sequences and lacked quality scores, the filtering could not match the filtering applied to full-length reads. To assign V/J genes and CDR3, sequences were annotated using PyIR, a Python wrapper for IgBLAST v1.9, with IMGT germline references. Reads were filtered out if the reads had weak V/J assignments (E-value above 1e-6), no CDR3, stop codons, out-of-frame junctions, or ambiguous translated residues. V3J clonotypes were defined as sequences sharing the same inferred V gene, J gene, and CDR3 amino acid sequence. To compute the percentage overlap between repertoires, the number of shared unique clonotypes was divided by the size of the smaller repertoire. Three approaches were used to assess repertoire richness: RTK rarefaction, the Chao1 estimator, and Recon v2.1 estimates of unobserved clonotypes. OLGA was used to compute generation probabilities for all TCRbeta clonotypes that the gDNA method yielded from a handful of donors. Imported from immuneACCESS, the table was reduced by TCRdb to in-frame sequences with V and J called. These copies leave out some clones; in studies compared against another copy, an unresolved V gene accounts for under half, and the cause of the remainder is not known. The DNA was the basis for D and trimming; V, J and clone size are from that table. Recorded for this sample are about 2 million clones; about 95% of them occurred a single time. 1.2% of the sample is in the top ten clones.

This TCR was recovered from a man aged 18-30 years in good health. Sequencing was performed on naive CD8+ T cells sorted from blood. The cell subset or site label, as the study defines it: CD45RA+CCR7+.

The nucleotide sequence reads TGTGCCAGCTCACGGACAGGGGTGTCCTACAATGAGCAGTTCTTC. This translates into CASSRTGVSYNEQFF. Recombination linked TRBV18 to TRBJ2-1, with 9 bases aligning to TRBD1. CDR1 is given as KGHSH and CDR2 as LQKENI, both from the germline V gene. V is pruned by 4 bases and J by 1 base, leaving 2 bases of the junction without a gene match. Measured from the cysteine to the phenylalanine, the CDR3 is 15 residues long. The CDR3 DNA has 45 bases and is translated from base 1.